The TCR beta chain described here comes from a study of T cell changes during pregnancy in multiple sclerosis. From germline, CDR1 is SGHVS and CDR2 FQNEAQ. V gave up 3 bases and J gave up 6 bases; unmatched junction bases: 1. The CDR3 sequence is 13 residues long. Repertoires were generated with immunoSEQ multiplex PCR, while TCRdb's copy carries only in-frame clones and drops some. The profile shows about 21,000 clones, approximately 89% of them singletons. This TCR was sampled from a female donor with multiple sclerosis, enrolled in a pregnancy study. Source: CD4+ T cells from peripheral blood mononuclear cells, taken in the third trimester of pregnancy. V and J are TRBV7-8 and TRBJ2-7; 11 bases fit TRBD1. The chain's CDR3 is CASSFGTGGEQYF. CDR3 bases: TGTGCCAGCAGCTTTGGGACAGGGGGCGAGCAGTACTTC. The full variable domain, completed using reference TRBV7-8 and TRBJ2-7, is GAGVSQSPRYKVAKRGQDVALRCDPISGHVSLFWYQQALGQGPEFLTYFQNEAQLDKSGLPSDRFFAERPEGSVSTLKIQRTQQEDSAVYLCASSFGTGGEQYFGPGTRLTVT.